The entry that follows covers one TCR beta chain sequence. Only in-frame clones appear in the TCRdb table, and some are missing; sequencing was by immunoSEQ multiplex PCR. The sample holds approximately 97,000 clones, 75% to 95% seen once. The CDR3 sequence is 13 residues long. Deletions cut 0 bases from V and 4 bases from J, with 7 bases between. Germline V gene lookup returns CDR1 LNHDA and CDR2 SQIVND (reference sequence). This entry belongs to a study of T cell changes during pregnancy in multiple sclerosis. The source material was peripheral blood, sampled after pregnancy. The chain links TRBV19 to TRBJ2-7; D uncertain. The receptor comes from a female donor in good health, enrolled as a control in a pregnancy study. The CDR3 reads CASSIDFSYEQYF. CDR3 bases: TGTGCCAGTAGTATAGATTTTAGTTACGAGCAGTACTTC.